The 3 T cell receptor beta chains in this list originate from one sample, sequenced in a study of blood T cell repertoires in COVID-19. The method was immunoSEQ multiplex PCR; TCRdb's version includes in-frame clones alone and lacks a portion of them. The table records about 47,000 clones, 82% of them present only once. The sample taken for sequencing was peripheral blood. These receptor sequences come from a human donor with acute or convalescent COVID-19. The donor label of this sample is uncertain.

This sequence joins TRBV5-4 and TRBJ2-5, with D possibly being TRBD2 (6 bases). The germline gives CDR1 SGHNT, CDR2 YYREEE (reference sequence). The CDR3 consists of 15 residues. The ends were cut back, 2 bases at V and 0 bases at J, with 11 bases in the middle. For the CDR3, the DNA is TGTGCCAGCAGCTTCCTTACTAGCTACCAAGAGACCCAGTACTTC. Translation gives CASSFLTSYQETQYF.

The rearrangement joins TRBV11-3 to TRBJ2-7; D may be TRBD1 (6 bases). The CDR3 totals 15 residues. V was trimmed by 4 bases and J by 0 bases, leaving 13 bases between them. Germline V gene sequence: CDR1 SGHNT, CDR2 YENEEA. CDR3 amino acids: CASSSGPDSSYEQYF. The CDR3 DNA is TGTGCCAGCAGCTCCGGCCCGGACAGCTCCTACGAGCAGTACTTC.

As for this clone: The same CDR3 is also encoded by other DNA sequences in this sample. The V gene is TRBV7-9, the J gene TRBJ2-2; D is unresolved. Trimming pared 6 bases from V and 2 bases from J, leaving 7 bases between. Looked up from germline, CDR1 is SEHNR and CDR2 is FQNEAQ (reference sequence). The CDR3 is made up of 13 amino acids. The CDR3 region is CASSPLNTGELFF. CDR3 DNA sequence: TGTGCCAGCAGTCCCCTTAACACCGGGGAGCTGTTTTTT.